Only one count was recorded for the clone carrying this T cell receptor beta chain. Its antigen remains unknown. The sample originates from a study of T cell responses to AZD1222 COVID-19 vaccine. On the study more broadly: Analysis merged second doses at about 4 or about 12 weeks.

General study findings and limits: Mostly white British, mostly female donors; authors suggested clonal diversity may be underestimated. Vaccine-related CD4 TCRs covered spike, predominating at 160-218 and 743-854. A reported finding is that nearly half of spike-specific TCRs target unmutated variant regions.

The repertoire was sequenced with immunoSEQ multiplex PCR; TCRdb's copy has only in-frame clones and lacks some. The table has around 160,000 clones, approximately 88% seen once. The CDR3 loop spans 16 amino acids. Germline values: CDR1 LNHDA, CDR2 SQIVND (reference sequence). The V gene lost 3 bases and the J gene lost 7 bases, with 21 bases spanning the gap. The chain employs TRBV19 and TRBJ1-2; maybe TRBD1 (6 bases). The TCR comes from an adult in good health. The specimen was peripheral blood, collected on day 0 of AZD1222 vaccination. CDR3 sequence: CASSITAGHTSSGYTF. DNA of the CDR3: TGTGCCAGTAGTATCACAGCGGGACATACGAGTTCTGGCTACACCTTC.